This entry concerns a single T cell receptor (beta chain). Other DNA sequences in this specimen translate into the identical CDR3. The sample belongs to a study of cytomegalovirus exposure and HLA in healthy donors. Background on the study: HLA-typed donors were the source of around 85 million unique TCRs held in an early data release. The study placed around 80% of its approximately 430 genotyped donors in the Caucasian-associated ancestry cluster.

Germline assignment: CDR1 SQVTM and CDR2 ANQGSEA. J gave up 8 bases and V 4 bases, and 5 bases lay outside the gene matches. The CDR3 extends over 14 amino acids. Healthy bone marrow donors made up the cohort. 13 Jbeta primers and 60 Vbeta primers were used for the PCR. Method: immunoSEQ multiplex PCR; TCRdb's copy keeps in-frame clones and lacks some. The data show some 30,000 clones, around 80% seen once. The sequence was obtained from a woman aged 18-35 years in good health and CMV-seronegative. The sequencing input was PBMCs. This sequence joins TRBV29-1 and TRBJ1-6; 10 nucleotides align to TRBD1. CDR3 protein: CSVATGTGDSPLHF. The CDR3, as DNA: TGCAGCGTTGCTACAGGGACAGGGGATTCACCCCTCCACTTT.